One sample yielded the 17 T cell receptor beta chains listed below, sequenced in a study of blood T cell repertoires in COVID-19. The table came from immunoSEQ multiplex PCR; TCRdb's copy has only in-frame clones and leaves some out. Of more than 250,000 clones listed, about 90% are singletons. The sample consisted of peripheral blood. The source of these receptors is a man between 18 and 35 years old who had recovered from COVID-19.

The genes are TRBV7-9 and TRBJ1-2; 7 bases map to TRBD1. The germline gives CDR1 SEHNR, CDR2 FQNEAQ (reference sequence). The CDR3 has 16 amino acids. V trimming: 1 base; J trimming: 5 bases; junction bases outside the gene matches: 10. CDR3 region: CASSLGFTGDAYGYTF. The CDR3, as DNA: TGTGCCAGCAGCTTAGGTTTTACAGGGGACGCTTATGGCTACACCTTC.

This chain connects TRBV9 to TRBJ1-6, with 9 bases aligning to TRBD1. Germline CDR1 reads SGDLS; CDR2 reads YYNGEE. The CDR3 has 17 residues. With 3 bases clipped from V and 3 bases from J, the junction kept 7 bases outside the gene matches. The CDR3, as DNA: TGTGCCAGCAGCGGACGAGGGGGACAGGGCTATAATTCACCCCTCCACTTT. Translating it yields CASSGRGGQGYNSPLHF.

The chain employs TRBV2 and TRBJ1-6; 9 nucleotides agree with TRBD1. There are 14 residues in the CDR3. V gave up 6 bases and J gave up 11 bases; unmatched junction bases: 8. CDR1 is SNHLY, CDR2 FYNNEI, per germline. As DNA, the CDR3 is TGTGCCAGCAGCCTGGGACAGGGAAAGACACCCCTCCACTTT. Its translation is CASSLGQGKTPLHF.

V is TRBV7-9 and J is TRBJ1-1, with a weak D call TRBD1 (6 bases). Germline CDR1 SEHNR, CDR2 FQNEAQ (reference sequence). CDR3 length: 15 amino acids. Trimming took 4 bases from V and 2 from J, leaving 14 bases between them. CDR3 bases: TGTGCCAGCAGCTCCTGGACAGAGACTAACACTGAAGCTTTCTTT. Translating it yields CASSSWTETNTEAFF.

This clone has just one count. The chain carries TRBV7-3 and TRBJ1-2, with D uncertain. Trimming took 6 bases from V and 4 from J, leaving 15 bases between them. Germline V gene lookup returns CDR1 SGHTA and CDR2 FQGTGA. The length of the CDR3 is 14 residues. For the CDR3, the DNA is TGTGCCAGCAGGCTAAAGACTGCCGTCTATGGCTACACCTTC. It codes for CASRLKTAVYGYTF.

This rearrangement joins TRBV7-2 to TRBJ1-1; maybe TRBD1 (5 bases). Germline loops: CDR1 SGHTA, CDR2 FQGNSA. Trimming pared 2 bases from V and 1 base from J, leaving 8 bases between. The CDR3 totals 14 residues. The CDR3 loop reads CASSLWGGNTEAFF. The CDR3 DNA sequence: TGTGCCAGCAGCTTATGGGGGGGGAACACTGAAGCTTTCTTT.

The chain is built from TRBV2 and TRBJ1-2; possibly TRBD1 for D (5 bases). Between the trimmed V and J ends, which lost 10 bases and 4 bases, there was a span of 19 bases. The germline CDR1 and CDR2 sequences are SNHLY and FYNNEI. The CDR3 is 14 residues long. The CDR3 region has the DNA TGTGCCACCGACCAGGGACGGGGGGGCTATGGCTACACCTTC. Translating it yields CATDQGRGGYGYTF.

The CDR3 reads CASSGPGGADTQYF. The CDR3 DNA reads TGTGCCAGCAGTGGTCCAGGGGGCGCAGATACGCAGTATTTT. The gene calls are TRBV25-1 and TRBJ2-3; 8 nucleotides align to TRBD1. Germline-derived CDR1 and CDR2 are MGHDK and SYGVNS. V shed 4 bases and J 4 bases; nucleotides not matched to a gene: 4. The CDR3 totals 14 residues. Using reference TRBV25-1 and TRBJ2-3 for the parts outside the CDR3, the full variable domain is EADIYQTPRYLVIGTGKKITLECSQTMGHDKMYWYQQDPGMELHLIHYSYGVNSTEKGDLSSESTVSRIRTEHFPLTLESARPSHTSQYLCASSGPGGADTQYFGPGTRLTVL.

CDR3 sequence (DNA): TGTGCCAGTAGTATTGAGAACAGGGTCGGGTATGGCTACACCTTC. It translates to CASSIENRVGYGYTF. The chain carries TRBV19 and TRBJ1-2, with a tentative D call TRBD1 (6 bases). This CDR3 spans 15 amino acids. CDR1 and CDR2 from the germline V gene are LNHDA and SQIVND (reference sequence). Trimming left V 3 bases short and J 5 bases short, with 16 bases between.

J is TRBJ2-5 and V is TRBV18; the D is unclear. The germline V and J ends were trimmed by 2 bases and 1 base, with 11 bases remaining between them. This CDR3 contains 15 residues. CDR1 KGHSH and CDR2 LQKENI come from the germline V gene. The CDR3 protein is CASSPWFGSQETQYF. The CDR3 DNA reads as TGTGCCAGCTCACCATGGTTCGGGTCCCAAGAGACCCAGTACTTC.

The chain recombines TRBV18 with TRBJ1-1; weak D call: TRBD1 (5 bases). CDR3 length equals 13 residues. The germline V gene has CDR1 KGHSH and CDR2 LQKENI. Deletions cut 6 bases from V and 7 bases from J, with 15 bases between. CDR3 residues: CASSGGAPLEAFF. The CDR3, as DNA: TGTGCCAGCTCCGGCGGGGCCCCACTTGAAGCTTTCTTT.

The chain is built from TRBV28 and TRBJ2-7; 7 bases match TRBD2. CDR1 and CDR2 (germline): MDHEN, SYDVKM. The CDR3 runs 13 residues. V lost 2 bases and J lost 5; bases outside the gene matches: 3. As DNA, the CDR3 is TGTGCCAGCAGTTTAGAGGGGAGGGACGAGCAGTACTTC. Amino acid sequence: CASSLEGRDEQYF.

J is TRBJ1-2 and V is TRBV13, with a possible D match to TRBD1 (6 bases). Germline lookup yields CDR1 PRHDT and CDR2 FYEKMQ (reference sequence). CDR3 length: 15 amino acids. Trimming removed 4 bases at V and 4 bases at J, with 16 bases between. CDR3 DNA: TGTGCCAGCAGCTCGAACAGGGATCTCATCTATGGCTACACCTTC. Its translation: CASSSNRDLIYGYTF.

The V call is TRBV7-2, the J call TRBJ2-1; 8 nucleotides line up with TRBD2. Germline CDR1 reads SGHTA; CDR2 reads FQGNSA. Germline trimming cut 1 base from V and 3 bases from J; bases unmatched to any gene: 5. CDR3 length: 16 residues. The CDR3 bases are TGTGCCAGCAGCTTAGACGGGACTAGAAGCTACAATGAGCAGTTCTTC. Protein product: CASSLDGTRSYNEQFF.

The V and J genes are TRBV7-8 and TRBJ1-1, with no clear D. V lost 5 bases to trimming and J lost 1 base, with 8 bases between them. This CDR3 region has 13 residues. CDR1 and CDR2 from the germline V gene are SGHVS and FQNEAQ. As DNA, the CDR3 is TGTGCCAGCAGCCGCCGACAGAACACTGAAGCTTTCTTT. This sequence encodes CASSRRQNTEAFF. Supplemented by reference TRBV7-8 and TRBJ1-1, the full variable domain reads GAGVSQSPRYKVAKRGQDVALRCDPISGHVSLFWYQQALGQGPEFLTYFQNEAQLDKSGLPSDRFFAERPEGSVSTLKIQRTQQEDSAVYLCASSRRQNTEAFFGQGTRLTVV.

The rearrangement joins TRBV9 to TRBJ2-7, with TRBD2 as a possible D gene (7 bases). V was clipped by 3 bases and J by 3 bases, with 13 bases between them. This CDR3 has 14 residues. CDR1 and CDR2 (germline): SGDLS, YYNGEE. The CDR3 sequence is CASSGAGAYYEQYF. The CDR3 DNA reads TGTGCCAGCAGCGGTGCGGGGGCCTACTACGAGCAGTACTTC.

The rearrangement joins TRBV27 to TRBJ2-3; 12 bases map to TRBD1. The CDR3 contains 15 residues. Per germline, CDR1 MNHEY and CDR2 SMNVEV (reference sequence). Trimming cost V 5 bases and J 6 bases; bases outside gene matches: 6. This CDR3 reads CASSPGTGGMDTQYF. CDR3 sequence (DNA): TGTGCCAGCAGTCCCGGGACAGGGGGCATGGATACGCAGTATTTT.